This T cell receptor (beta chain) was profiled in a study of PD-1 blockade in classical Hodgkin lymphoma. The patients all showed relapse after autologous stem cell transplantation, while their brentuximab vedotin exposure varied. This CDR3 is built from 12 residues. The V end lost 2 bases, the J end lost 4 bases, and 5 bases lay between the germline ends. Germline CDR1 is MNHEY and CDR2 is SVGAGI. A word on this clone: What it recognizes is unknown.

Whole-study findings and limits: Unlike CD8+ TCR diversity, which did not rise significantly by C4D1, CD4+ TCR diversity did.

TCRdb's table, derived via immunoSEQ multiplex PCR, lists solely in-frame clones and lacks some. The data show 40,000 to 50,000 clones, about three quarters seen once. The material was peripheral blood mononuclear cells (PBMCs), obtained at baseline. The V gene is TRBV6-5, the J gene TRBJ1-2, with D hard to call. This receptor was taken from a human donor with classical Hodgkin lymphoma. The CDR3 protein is CASSYRVYGYTF. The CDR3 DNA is TGTGCCAGCAGTTACAGGGTCTATGGCTACACCTTC.